Below are 21 T cell receptor beta chains sequenced from a single sample in a study of OX40 agonist ivuxolimab in advanced cancers. Repertoires were generated with immunoSEQ multiplex PCR, while TCRdb's copy carries only in-frame clones and drops some. The sample lists under 95,000 clones, 86% occurring once. This material consisted of CD4+ or CD8+ T cells sorted from blood, taken in a trial of the OX40 agonist ivuxolimab. The receptors were sampled from an adult with an advanced solid tumor such as melanoma, head and neck, liver or kidney cancer.

The chain is built from TRBV6-5 and TRBJ2-1; 7 bases align to TRBD1. V lost 2 bases and J lost 4; bases outside the gene matches: 8. CDR3 length: 16 residues. From germline, CDR1 is MNHEY and CDR2 SVGAGI. The CDR3 region is CASSYQGQKGYNEQFF. CDR3 sequence (DNA): TGTGCCAGCAGTTACCAGGGACAGAAAGGATACAATGAGCAGTTCTTC.

The chain links TRBV19 to TRBJ1-5; no reliable D call. The germline CDR1 and CDR2 sequences are LNHDA and SQIVND (reference sequence). The CDR3 is 14 residues long. V was pared by 4 bases and J by 2 bases, with 9 bases between. The CDR3 region is CASSTVQRNQPQHF. Written as DNA, the CDR3 is TGTGCCAGTAGTACGGTCCAACGCAATCAGCCCCAGCATTTT.

The chain carries TRBV5-4 and TRBJ2-5; D perhaps matches TRBD1 (6 bases). V was trimmed by 0 bases and J by 5 bases, leaving 14 bases between them. CDR1 is SGHNT, CDR2 YYREEE, per germline (reference sequence). The CDR3 has 15 residues. CDR3 in DNA: TGTGCCAGCAGCTTGGAACAGGGTTTGTTGGAGACCCAGTACTTC. This translates into CASSLEQGLLETQYF.

The chain combines TRBV19 with TRBJ1-2, with a tentative D call TRBD1 (5 bases). CDR1 LNHDA and CDR2 SQIVND come from the germline V gene (reference sequence). This CDR3 has 14 amino acids. Trimming removed 6 bases at V and 1 base at J, with 12 bases between. The DNA for the CDR3 is TGTGCCAGTAGCATCCCGGGGGGTAACTATGGCTACACCTTC. It encodes CASSIPGGNYGYTF.

CDR3 nucleotides: TGTGCCAGCAGTAGGACAGGGGAAGGGAATCAGCCCCAGCATTTT. It specifies CASSRTGEGNQPQHF. The rearrangement uses TRBV6-5 and TRBJ1-5; 9 bases align to TRBD1. Germline-derived CDR1 and CDR2 are MNHEY and SVGAGI. The CDR3 totals 15 residues. The V gene end was trimmed by 5 bases and the J gene end by 4 bases; junction bases not matched to a gene: 6.

The V and J genes are TRBV11-2 and TRBJ2-1, with D uncertain. V lost 5 bases and J 10 bases, leaving 12 bases between the germline ends. The CDR3 has 12 amino acids. Germline CDR1 and CDR2: SGHAT and FQNNGV. The CDR3 reads CASSLFGGEQFF. CDR3 bases: TGTGCCAGCAGCCTATTCGGTGGGGAGCAGTTCTTC.

The table lists this clone with a few counts. The CDR3 nucleotides read TGTGCCAGCAGCCCCCACAGGGTGGCCCTTTATGGCTACACCTTC. As protein: CASSPHRVALYGYTF. The J gene is TRBJ1-2, the V gene TRBV7-8; D possibly corresponds to TRBD1 (6 bases). CDR3 length equals 15 residues. Trimming shortened V by 5 bases and J by 5 bases, and 18 bases separated the two germline ends. CDR1 and CDR2 (germline): SGHVS, FQNEAQ.

The V and J genes are TRBV5-4 and TRBJ2-3; D gene unclear. The V gene lost 4 bases and the J gene lost 3 bases, with 12 bases spanning the gap. This CDR3 has 14 amino acids. Germline CDR1 reads SGHNT; CDR2 reads YYREEE (reference sequence). CDR3 in amino acids: CASSPGASTDTQYF. CDR3 coding DNA: TGTGCCAGCAGCCCGGGCGCGTCGACAGATACGCAGTATTTT.

The V gene is TRBV30, the J gene TRBJ2-1; 10 nucleotides align to TRBD1. Trimming at V came to 2 bases and at J to 4 bases, leaving 17 bases not matched to a gene. The CDR3 length is 19 residues. CDR1 and CDR2 from the germline V gene are GTSNPN and SVGIG (reference sequence). The CDR3 DNA follows: TGTGCCTGGAGTAGATTACTCGGGACAGGGGCGTTTTTGTACAATGAGCAGTTCTTC. It yields the protein CAWSRLLGTGAFLYNEQFF.

The chain has TRBV19 and TRBJ1-3, with a possible D match to TRBD1 (6 bases). With 8 bases removed from V and 0 bases from J, the gap between germline ends came to 14 bases. Germline V gives CDR1 LNHDA, CDR2 SQIVND (reference sequence). This CDR3 comprises 15 residues. This CDR3 is CASSTGTNSGNTIYF. CDR3 bases: TGTGCCAGTTCTACCGGGACAAACTCTGGAAACACCATATATTTT.

This clone showed up just once. The chain uses TRBV11-2 and TRBJ2-3; D remains ambiguous. Trimming cost V 3 bases and J 4 bases, with 5 bases left between them. The V gene's germline CDR1 is SGHAT and CDR2 FQNNGV. CDR3 length: 12 amino acids. The CDR3 nucleotides are TGTGCCAGCAGCTTCCAGGCAGATACGCAGTATTTT. This codes for CASSFQADTQYF.

The rearrangement links TRBV11-3 to TRBJ1-1, with a weak D call TRBD1 (6 bases). The ends were cut back, 7 bases at V and 4 bases at J, with 13 bases in the middle. CDR1 is SGHNT, CDR2 YENEEA, per germline. The CDR3 spans 13 residues. In nucleotides, the CDR3 is TGTGCCAGCACCCCCCAGGGGACCACTGAAGCTTTCTTT. Translating gives CASTPQGTTEAFF. The whole variable domain, filled in from reference TRBV11-3 and TRBJ1-1, reads EAGVVQSPRYKIIEKKQPVAFWCNPISGHNTLYWYLQNLGQGPELLIRYENEEAVDDSQLPKDRFSAERLKGVDSTLKIQPAELGDSAVYLCASTPQGTTEAFFGQGTRLTVV.

The chain recombines TRBV19 with TRBJ2-1; D could derive from TRBD1 or TRBD2 (5 bases each). Between the trimmed V and J ends, which lost 1 base and 0 bases, there was a span of 13 bases. This CDR3 spans 17 amino acids. In germline, CDR1 is LNHDA, CDR2 SQIVND (reference sequence). CDR3 sequence (DNA): TGTGCCAGTAGTATAGGGGACCAGGTGTTCTCCTACAATGAGCAGTTCTTC. Residues: CASSIGDQVFSYNEQFF.

In its sample, this clone was seen a few times. The chain links TRBV6-4 to TRBJ2-3, with TRBD2 identical over 13 bases. In germline, CDR1 is MRHNA, CDR2 SNTAGT. Losses at the gene ends were 2 bases for V and 4 bases for J; bases not matched to a gene: 0. This CDR3 is 15 amino acids long. The CDR3 region is CASSDTSGGADTQYF. The DNA for the CDR3 is TGTGCCAGCAGTGACACTAGCGGGGGGGCAGATACGCAGTATTTT.

V gene TRBV10-1 combines with J gene TRBJ2-7; the match to TRBD1 covers 7 bases. J was trimmed by 3 bases and V by 6 bases; bases with no gene match: 5. Germline V lookup: CDR1 WNHNN, CDR2 SYGVQD (reference sequence). CDR3 size: 13 residues. CDR3 coding DNA: TGCGCCAGCAGGGGGACAGAGTTCTACGAGCAGTACTTC. Amino acids: CASRGTEFYEQYF.

The chain is built from TRBV9 and TRBJ2-5; 9 bases match TRBD2. The CDR3 has 14 amino acids. After removal of 2 bases from V and 7 bases from J, the junction contained 6 bases not matched to a gene. The germline V gene has CDR1 SGDLS and CDR2 YYNGEE. The chain's CDR3 is CASSVVAGVGTQYF. The CDR3 DNA reads as TGTGCCAGCAGCGTTGTAGCGGGAGTAGGGACCCAGTACTTC.

This clone has only one observation. This sequence joins TRBV7-2 and TRBJ2-5, with D unresolved. V was clipped by 8 bases and J by 5 bases, with 15 bases between them. The length of the CDR3 is 13 residues. CDR1 and CDR2 from the germline V gene are SGHTA and FQGNSA. CDR3 bases: TGTGCCAGCCGGTCTCAGCCGTCTGAGACCCAGTACTTC. Its protein product is CASRSQPSETQYF.

This clone turned up a few times. This rearrangement joins TRBV7-9 to TRBJ1-3; possibly TRBD1 for D (5 bases). V was cut by 4 bases and J by 12 bases, with 19 bases left in between. In germline, CDR1 is SEHNR, CDR2 FQNEAQ (reference sequence). The CDR3 length is 14 residues. The CDR3 region is CASSSTASGWSIYF. CDR3 nucleotide sequence: TGTGCCAGCAGCTCGACAGCCTCTGGATGGAGCATATATTTT.

CDR3 sequence (DNA): TGTGCCAGCAGTGGACTAGTTCCCACCGGGGAGCTGTTTTTT. Residues: CASSGLVPTGELFF. The chain couples TRBV6-1 to TRBJ2-2, with D perhaps matching TRBD2 (6 bases). This CDR3 is 14 amino acids long. The V gene's germline CDR1 is MNHNS and CDR2 SASEGT. V gave up 4 bases and J gave up 4 bases, with 10 bases separating them.

The V call is TRBV5-4, the J call TRBJ1-6, with D perhaps matching TRBD1 (5 bases). The germline V and J ends were trimmed by 0 bases and 10 bases, with 11 bases remaining between them. Germline V gives CDR1 SGHNT, CDR2 YYREEE (reference sequence). The CDR3 runs 14 residues. Written as DNA, the CDR3 is TGTGCCAGCAGCTTGGCGGGGGTAGAATCACCCCTCCACTTT. Amino acid sequence: CASSLAGVESPLHF. Variable domain in full (rest from reference TRBV5-4 and TRBJ1-6): ETGVTQSPTHLIKTRGQQVTLRCSSQSGHNTVSWYQQALGQGPQFIFQYYREEENGRGNFPPRFSGLQFPNYSSELNVNALELDDSALYLCASSLAGVESPLHFGNGTRLTVT.

The rearrangement joins TRBV27 to TRBJ2-7; D possibly corresponds to TRBD2 (6 bases). V was shortened by 3 bases and J by 0 bases, with 9 bases between the two germline ends. The CDR3 spans 14 residues. The V gene's germline CDR1 is MNHEY and CDR2 SMNVEV (reference sequence). CDR3 sequence reads: CASSFRRDSYEQYF. The CDR3 coding sequence is TGTGCCAGCAGTTTCCGGCGGGACTCCTACGAGCAGTACTTC.